What follows describes a single T cell receptor (beta chain). Antigen: not known. 60 Vbeta and 13 Jbeta primers were used in PCR. Only in-frame clones appear in the TCRdb table, and some are missing; sequencing was by immunoSEQ multiplex PCR. The sample includes 150,000 to 250,000 clones, over 75% seen only once; the top ten take roughly 0.097%. This sample is drawn from a study of cytomegalovirus exposure and HLA in healthy donors. Study findings and constraints: The later analysis indicated that the majority of CMV-associated TCR beta chains appeared HLA-restricted. Despite most TCR sequences being rare, some public TCRs occurred in many donors. Analysis was carried out at a later point, and it linked a missense DCLRE1C variant to TCR beta V- and J-gene trimming.

V trimming: 5 bases; J trimming: 3 bases; junction bases outside the gene matches: 10. This CDR3 comprises 16 residues. CDR1 is SGHTA, CDR2 FQGNSA, per germline. The donors comprised healthy bone marrow donors. The sequence came from a boy between 2 and 10 years old in good health and CMV-seronegative. The chain carries TRBV7-2 and TRBJ1-1; 9 positions agree with TRBD1. The sample taken for sequencing was PBMCs. DNA of the CDR3: TGTGCCAGCAGCCTAGTAGGACAGGGGCGTTACACTGAAGCTTTCTTT. Its translation: CASSLVGQGRYTEAFF.